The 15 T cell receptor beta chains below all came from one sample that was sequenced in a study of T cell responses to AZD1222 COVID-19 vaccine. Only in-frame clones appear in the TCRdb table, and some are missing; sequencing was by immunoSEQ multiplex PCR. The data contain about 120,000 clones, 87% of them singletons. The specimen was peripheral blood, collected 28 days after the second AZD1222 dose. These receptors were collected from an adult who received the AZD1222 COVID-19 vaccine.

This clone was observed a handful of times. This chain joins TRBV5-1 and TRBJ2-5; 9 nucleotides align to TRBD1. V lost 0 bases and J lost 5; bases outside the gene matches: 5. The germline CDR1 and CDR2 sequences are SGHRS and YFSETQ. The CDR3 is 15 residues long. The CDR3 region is CASSLDGQGWETQYF. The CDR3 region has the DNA TGCGCCAGCAGCTTGGACGGACAGGGGTGGGAGACCCAGTACTTC. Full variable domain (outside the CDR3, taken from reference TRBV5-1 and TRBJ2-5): KAGVTQTPRYLIKTRGQQVTLSCSPISGHRSVSWYQQTPGQGLQFLFEYFSETQRNKGNFPGRFSGRQFSNSRSEMNVSTLELGDSALYLCASSLDGQGWETQYFGPGTRLLVL.

The CDR3 loop reads CASSGTSGTGELFF. The CDR3 bases are TGTGCCAGCAGTGGGACTAGCGGGACCGGGGAGCTGTTTTTT. The chain joins TRBV2 to TRBJ2-2, with 11 bases identical to TRBD2. The V and J ends lost 4 bases and 5 bases, in that order; junction bases with no gene match: 0. The CDR3 is made up of 14 amino acids. Looked up from germline, CDR1 is SNHLY and CDR2 is FYNNEI.

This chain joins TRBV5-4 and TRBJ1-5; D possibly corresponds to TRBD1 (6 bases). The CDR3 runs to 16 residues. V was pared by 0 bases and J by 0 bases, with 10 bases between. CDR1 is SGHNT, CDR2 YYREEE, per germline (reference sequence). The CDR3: CASSLDGRGSNQPQHF. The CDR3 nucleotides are TGTGCCAGCAGCTTGGACGGCAGGGGTAGCAATCAGCCCCAGCATTTT.

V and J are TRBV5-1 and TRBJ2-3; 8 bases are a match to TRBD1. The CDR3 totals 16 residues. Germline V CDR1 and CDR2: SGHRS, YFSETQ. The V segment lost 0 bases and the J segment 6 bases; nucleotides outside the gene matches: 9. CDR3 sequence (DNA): TGCGCCAGCAGCTTGGCTGGCAGGGGGCTGGAGGATACGCAGTATTTT. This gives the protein CASSLAGRGLEDTQYF.

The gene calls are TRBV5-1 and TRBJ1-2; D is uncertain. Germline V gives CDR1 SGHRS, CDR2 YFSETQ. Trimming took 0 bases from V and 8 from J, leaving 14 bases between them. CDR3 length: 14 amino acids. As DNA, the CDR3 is TGCGCCAGCAGCTTGGAGGTAGGAGTCGGCGGCTACACCTTC. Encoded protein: CASSLEVGVGGYTF.

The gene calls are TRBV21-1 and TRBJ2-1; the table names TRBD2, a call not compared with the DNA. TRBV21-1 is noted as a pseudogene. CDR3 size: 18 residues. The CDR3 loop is CASSMGLSGGARYNEQFF. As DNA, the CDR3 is TGTGCCAGCAGCATGGGATTAAGCGGGGGGGCTAGGTACAATGAGCAGTTCTTC.

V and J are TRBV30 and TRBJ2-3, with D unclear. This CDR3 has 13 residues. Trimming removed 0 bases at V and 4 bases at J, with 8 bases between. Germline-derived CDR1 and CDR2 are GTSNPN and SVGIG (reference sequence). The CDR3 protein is CAWSVRGSDTQYF. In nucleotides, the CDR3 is TGTGCCTGGAGTGTAAGAGGATCAGATACGCAGTATTTT. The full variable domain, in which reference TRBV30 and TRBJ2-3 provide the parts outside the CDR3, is SQTIHQWPATLVQPVGSPLSLECTVEGTSNPNLYWYRQAAGRGLQLLFYSVGIGQISSEVPQNLSASRPQDRQFILSSKKLLLSDSGFYLCAWSVRGSDTQYFGPGTRLTVL.

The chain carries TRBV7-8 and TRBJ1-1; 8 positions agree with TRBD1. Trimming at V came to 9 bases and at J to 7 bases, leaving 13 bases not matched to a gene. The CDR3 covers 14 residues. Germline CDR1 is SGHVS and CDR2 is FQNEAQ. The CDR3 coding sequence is TGTGCCAGTTCCCGGGGGACAGGATCGTTTGAAGCTTTCTTT. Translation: CASSRGTGSFEAFF.

The CDR3 loop reads CASSAPYEQYF. The CDR3, as DNA: TGCGCCAGCAGTGCTCCCTACGAGCAGTACTTC. This rearrangement joins TRBV10-2 to TRBJ2-7; no clear D. The CDR3 extends over 11 amino acids. Per the germline V gene, CDR1 is WSHSY and CDR2 is SAAADI. V was shortened by 4 bases and J by 2 bases, with 3 bases between the two germline ends.

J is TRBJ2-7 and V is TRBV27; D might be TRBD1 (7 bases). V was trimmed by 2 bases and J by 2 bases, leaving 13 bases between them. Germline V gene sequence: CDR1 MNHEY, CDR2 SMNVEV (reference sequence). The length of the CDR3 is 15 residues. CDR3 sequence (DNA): TGTGCCAGCAGTTTAGCGGGACAGTACCCCTACGAGCAGTACTTC. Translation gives CASSLAGQYPYEQYF.

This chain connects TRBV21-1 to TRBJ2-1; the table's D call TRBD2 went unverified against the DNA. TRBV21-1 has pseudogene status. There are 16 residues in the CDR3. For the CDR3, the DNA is TGTGCCAGCAGCACCAGAAGCGGGGACTCTTACAATGAGCAGTTCTTC. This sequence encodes CASSTRSGDSYNEQFF.

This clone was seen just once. CDR3 sequence (DNA): TGTGCCAGCTCACCCGAGGGACAGGGGCGCAACTATGGCTACACCTTC. This encodes CASSPEGQGRNYGYTF. The chain recombines TRBV18 with TRBJ1-2; 10 bases map to TRBD1. This CDR3 has 16 amino acids. Germline CDR1 reads KGHSH; CDR2 reads LQKENI. V trimming: 3 bases; J trimming: 2 bases; junction bases outside the gene matches: 6. The full variable domain, rest sourced from reference TRBV18 and TRBJ1-2, is NAGVMQNPRHLVRRRGQEARLRCSPMKGHSHVYWYRQLPEEGLKFMVYLQKENIIDESGMPKERFSAEFPKEGPSILRIQQVVRGDSAAYFCASSPEGQGRNYGYTFGSGTRLTVV.

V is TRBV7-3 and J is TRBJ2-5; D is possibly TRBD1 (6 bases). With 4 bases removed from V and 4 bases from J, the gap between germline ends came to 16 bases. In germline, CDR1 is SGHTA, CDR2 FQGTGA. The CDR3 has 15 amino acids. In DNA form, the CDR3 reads TGTGCCAGCAGCTCGACCGGGACAAGAGGAGAGACCCAGTACTTC. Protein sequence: CASSSTGTRGETQYF.

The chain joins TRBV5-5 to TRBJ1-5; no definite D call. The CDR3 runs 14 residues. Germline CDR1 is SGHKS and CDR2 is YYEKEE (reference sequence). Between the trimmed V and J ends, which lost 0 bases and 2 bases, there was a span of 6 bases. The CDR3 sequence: CASSLGLGNQPQHF. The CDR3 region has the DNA TGTGCCAGCAGCTTGGGTTTGGGCAATCAGCCCCAGCATTTT.

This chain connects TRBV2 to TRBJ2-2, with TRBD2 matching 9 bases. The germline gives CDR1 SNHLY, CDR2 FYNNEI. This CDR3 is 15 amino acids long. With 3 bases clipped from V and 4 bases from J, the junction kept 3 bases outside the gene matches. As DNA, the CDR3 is TGTGCCAGCAGTGACGGCGGGGGGGCCACCGGGGAGCTGTTTTTT. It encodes CASSDGGGATGELFF.